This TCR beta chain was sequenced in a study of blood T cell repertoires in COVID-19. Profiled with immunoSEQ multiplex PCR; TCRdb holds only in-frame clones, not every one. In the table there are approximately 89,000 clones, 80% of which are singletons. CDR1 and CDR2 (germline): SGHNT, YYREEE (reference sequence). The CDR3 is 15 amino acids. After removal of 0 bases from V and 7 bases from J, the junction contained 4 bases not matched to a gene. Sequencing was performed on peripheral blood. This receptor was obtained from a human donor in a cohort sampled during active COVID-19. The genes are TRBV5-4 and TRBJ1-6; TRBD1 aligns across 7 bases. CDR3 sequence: CASSLEGTVNSPLHF. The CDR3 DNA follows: TGTGCCAGCAGCTTGGAAGGGACAGTCAATTCACCCCTCCACTTT.